The 14 T cell receptor beta chains presented below share a single source sample, sequenced in a study of spatial heterogeneity in lung cancer. TCRdb recomputed calls from the 5' RACE reads with MiXCR, one row per CDR3 protein. The sample holds roughly 10,000 distinct CDR3 sequences, about 23% seen once. The time point is: blood at routine non-recurrence follow-up after resection. The material was PBMCs, obtained at follow-up. These receptors were obtained from a female donor with early-stage non-small cell lung cancer.

The chain carries TRBV20-1 and TRBJ2-1, with D possibly TRBD2 on 6 matching bases. The V and J ends lost 1 base and 8 bases respectively, with 15 bases between them. CDR3 length equals 14 residues. Per the germline V gene, CDR1 is DFQATT and CDR2 is SNEGSKA (reference sequence). CDR3 sequence (DNA): TGCAGTGCTAGAGTGGTCCAGGCGGGGCATGAGCAGTTCTTC. It encodes CSARVVQAGHEQFF.

This clonotype was observed a few times. V usage is TRBV10-2 and J usage is TRBJ2-1; 7 bases match TRBD1. The CDR3 covers 18 residues. CDR1 and CDR2 (germline): WSHSY, SAAADI. V lost 2 bases, J lost 2 bases, and 12 bases stayed unmatched. The CDR3 reads CASSEEGAGESPYNEQFF. In DNA, the CDR3 is TGCGCCAGCAGTGAGGAGGGGGCGGGCGAGAGTCCCTACAATGAGCAGTTCTTC.

V is TRBV19 and J is TRBJ2-2; tentative D call: TRBD1 (6 bases). Per the germline V gene, CDR1 is LNHDA and CDR2 is SQIVND (reference sequence). This CDR3 contains 15 residues. The V end lost 7 bases, the J end lost 1 base, and 13 bases lay between the germline ends. CDR3 in amino acids: CASTEQGGNTGELFF. The CDR3 coding sequence is TGTGCCAGTACCGAACAGGGTGGGAACACCGGGGAGCTGTTTTTT.

The CDR3 here is CASSLERAAYNEQFF. CDR3 coding DNA: TGTGCCAGCAGCTTAGAGCGGGCCGCCTACAATGAGCAGTTCTTC. The chain uses TRBV7-2 and TRBJ2-1; D is perhaps TRBD2 (6 bases). V was trimmed by 1 base and J by 2 bases, leaving 9 bases between them. The CDR3 consists of 15 residues. Germline loops: CDR1 SGHTA, CDR2 FQGNSA.

By proportion, this clonotype is medium-sized. A read error may account for a junction end that differs from germline. This chain joins TRBV7-2 and TRBJ2-3; no definite D call. Looked up from germline, CDR1 is SGHTA and CDR2 is FQGNSA. The CDR3 totals 12 residues. CDR3 sequence reads: CASSKGAWYRRF. CDR3 coding DNA: TGTGCCAGCAGCAAAGGAGCATGGTACAGAAGGTTT.

The CDR3: CASSSSSDEQYF. The CDR3 coding sequence is TGTGCCAGCAGTTCGTCTAGCGACGAGCAGTACTTC. The chain links TRBV6-6 to TRBJ2-7; a weak D match, TRBD2 (6 bases). The germline V and J ends were trimmed by 4 bases and 5 bases, with 9 bases remaining between them. This CDR3 has 12 amino acids. Germline CDR1 and CDR2: MNHNY and SVGAGI (reference sequence).

The chain joins TRBV19 to TRBJ2-1; TRBD1 matches at 10 bases. The germline V gene encodes CDR1 LNHDA and CDR2 SQIVND (reference sequence). The CDR3 length is 15 residues. Trimming took 6 bases from V and 6 from J; bases not matched to a gene: 8. The CDR3 loop is CASSPDRGYPNEQFF. Written as DNA, the CDR3 is TGTGCCAGTAGCCCGGACAGGGGGTACCCCAATGAGCAGTTCTTC.

The CDR3 reads CAWSGGTGGSNQPQHF. Written as DNA, the CDR3 is TGTGCCTGGAGTGGGGGTACCGGGGGTAGCAATCAGCCCCAGCATTTT. The chain carries TRBV30 and TRBJ1-5; D may be TRBD1 (5 bases). The CDR3 extends over 16 amino acids. V lost 1 base, J lost 0 bases, and 13 bases lay in between. The germline V gene encodes CDR1 GTSNPN and CDR2 SVGIG (reference sequence).

By proportion, this clonotype is medium-sized (0.01 to 0.1%). J is TRBJ2-1 and V is TRBV5-1, with D perhaps TRBD1 or TRBD2 (5 bases each). V lost 0 bases and J 5 bases, leaving 12 bases between the germline ends. The CDR3 loop spans 15 amino acids. Germline V lookup: CDR1 SGHRS, CDR2 YFSETQ. This CDR3 is CASSLAGRGDNEQFF. CDR3 bases: TGCGCCAGCAGCTTGGCCGGGCGAGGGGACAATGAGCAGTTCTTC.

This clonotype was seen a handful of times. V and J are TRBV18 and TRBJ2-7, with 7 bases lining up with TRBD1. CDR1 is KGHSH, CDR2 LQKENI, per germline. This CDR3 spans 14 amino acids. The ends lost 3 bases at V and 3 bases at J; junction bases unmatched: 5. The DNA for the CDR3 is TGTGCCAGCTCACCTGGGGGACAGTACTACGAGCAGTACTTC. Protein: CASSPGGQYYEQYF.

The chain has TRBV7-3 and TRBJ2-1, with TRBD2 matching over 8 bases. Unmatched junction bases numbered 2, after V lost 5 bases and J lost 5 bases. The germline V gene encodes CDR1 SGHTA and CDR2 FQGTGA. The CDR3 consists of 13 residues. The CDR3 spells CASSTTSDNEQFF. The CDR3, as DNA: TGTGCCAGCAGCACGACTAGCGACAATGAGCAGTTCTTC.

This clonotype is termed medium-sized. This sequence joins TRBV12-3 or TRBV12-4 and TRBJ1-5; TRBD1 agrees at 10 bases. The CDR3 runs to 15 residues. J was trimmed by 3 bases and V by 6 bases; bases with no gene match: 5. DNA of the CDR3: TGTGCCAGCAGGGGGACAGGGGCCCCCAATCAGCCCCAGCATTTT. Residues: CASRGTGAPNQPQHF.

This clonotype was recorded a few times. The V gene is TRBV7-9, the J gene TRBJ1-5; 9 bases agree with TRBD1. CDR1 is SEHNR, CDR2 FQNEAQ, per germline (reference sequence). V gave up 2 bases and J gave up 2 bases; unmatched junction bases: 1. The CDR3 is 15 amino acids. CDR3 sequence: CASSLWDRGNQPQHF. The CDR3 DNA follows: TGTGCCAGCAGCTTATGGGACAGGGGCAATCAGCCCCAGCATTTT.

This chain joins TRBV12-3 or TRBV12-4 and TRBJ2-7, with D hard to call. The V gene lost 6 bases and the J gene lost 4 bases, with 10 bases spanning the gap. The CDR3 has 12 residues. The CDR3 here is CASSPRTYEQYF. The CDR3 coding sequence is TGTGCCAGCAGCCCAAGAACTTACGAGCAGTACTTC.